The 32 T cell receptor beta chains below were found in one sample sequenced in a study of OX40 agonist ivuxolimab in advanced cancers. The assay was immunoSEQ multiplex PCR, and TCRdb's table has in-frame clones only and misses some. The sample includes roughly 80,000 clones, roughly 84% of them seen just once. The sample in question was CD4+ or CD8+ T cells sorted from blood, obtained in a trial of the OX40 agonist ivuxolimab. These receptors were collected from an adult with an advanced solid tumor such as melanoma, head and neck, liver or kidney cancer.

The gene calls are TRBV30 and TRBJ2-7; D remains ambiguous. Germline V gene data show CDR1 as GTSNPN and CDR2 as SVGIG (reference sequence). Trimming shortened V by 0 bases and J by 5 bases, and 8 bases separated the two germline ends. CDR3 length: 12 amino acids. CDR3 amino acids: CAWSVWGNEQYF. CDR3 coding DNA: TGTGCCTGGAGTGTATGGGGTAACGAGCAGTACTTC.

V gene TRBV5-1 combines with J gene TRBJ1-6; 8 bases fit TRBD1. CDR3 size: 16 residues. Germline V CDR1 and CDR2: SGHRS, YFSETQ. The trim removed 4 bases at V and 9 bases at J, leaving 12 bases unmatched. The CDR3 here is CASSPGQGTTGSPLHF. As DNA, the CDR3 is TGCGCCAGCAGCCCAGGACAGGGAACAACGGGTTCACCCCTCCACTTT.

This chain connects TRBV5-1 to TRBJ2-1; 7 positions match TRBD1. Germline-derived CDR1 and CDR2 are SGHRS and YFSETQ. The CDR3 spans 15 residues. The trim removed 0 bases at V and 4 bases at J, leaving 4 bases unmatched. The CDR3 here is CASSLGGQPYNEQFF. The CDR3 bases are TGCGCCAGCAGCTTGGGGGGACAGCCATACAATGAGCAGTTCTTC.

The chain's CDR3 is CASSPLAAEISYEQYF. The CDR3 coding sequence is TGTGCCAGCTCACCATTAGCGGCGGAGATCTCCTACGAGCAGTACTTC. This chain uses TRBV18 with TRBJ2-7, with D possibly being TRBD2 (6 bases). From germline, CDR1 is KGHSH and CDR2 LQKENI. This CDR3 region has 16 residues. The V end was cut by 2 bases, the J end by 0 bases, with 14 bases between.

This clone was detected once. The chain couples TRBV27 to TRBJ2-5; TRBD1 or TRBD2 may be the D gene (5 bases each). CDR3 length: 14 amino acids. V lost 4 bases to trimming and J lost 3 bases, with 12 bases between them. Germline-derived CDR1 and CDR2 are MNHEY and SMNVEV (reference sequence). CDR3 coding DNA: TGTGCCAGCAGTTCGGGACGGTTTAAAGAGACCCAGTACTTC. Amino acids: CASSSGRFKETQYF.

The V and J genes are TRBV19 and TRBJ1-2; 8 nucleotides agree with TRBD1. J lost 2 bases, V lost 3 bases, and 5 bases had no gene match. Germline CDR1 LNHDA, CDR2 SQIVND (reference sequence). CDR3 length: 15 residues. CDR3 sequence (DNA): TGTGCCAGTAGTATGTGGACAGGGATGAACTATGGCTACACCTTC. Amino acids: CASSMWTGMNYGYTF.

The V gene is TRBV27, the J gene TRBJ2-1; 7 positions match TRBD2. Germline values: CDR1 MNHEY, CDR2 SMNVEV (reference sequence). The length of the CDR3 is 13 residues. V lost 8 bases to trimming and J lost 6 bases; unmatched junction nucleotides: 7. The CDR3 coding sequence is TGTGCCAGCCAATTAATAGCGGGCAATGAGCAGTTCTTC. Translation gives CASQLIAGNEQFF.

The J gene is TRBJ2-1, the V gene TRBV21-1; the table's D call, TRBD2, was not checked against the DNA. TRBV21-1 is assigned pseudogene status. The length of the CDR3 is 13 residues. Written as DNA, the CDR3 is TGTGCCAGCAGTAGGGCGGGCAACAATGAGCAGTTCTTC. It is translated as CASSRAGNNEQFF.

The rearrangement joins TRBV28 to TRBJ1-4; 8 bases line up with TRBD1. The CDR3 sequence is 15 residues long. Germline assignment: CDR1 MDHEN and CDR2 SYDVKM. With V trimmed by 3 bases and J by 8 bases, 8 bases remained unmatched. CDR3 region: CASSLTGVGSEKLFF. CDR3 DNA: TGTGCCAGCAGTTTGACAGGGGTAGGCAGCGAAAAACTGTTTTTT.

This chain joins TRBV10-3 and TRBJ2-2, with 8 bases that match TRBD1. The CDR3 is 15 amino acids. Trimming removed 6 bases from V and 4 bases from J; junction bases left unmatched: 7. Germline V gene lookup returns CDR1 ENHRY and CDR2 SYGVKD. The DNA for the CDR3 is TGTGCCATCAGGCACGAGGACAGGGCCACCGGGGAGCTGTTTTTT. This sequence encodes CAIRHEDRATGELFF.

The chain is built from TRBV2 and TRBJ1-4; maybe TRBD1 (5 bases). The CDR3 sequence is 15 residues long. Trimming stripped 10 bases from V and 6 bases from J, with 21 bases between. Germline CDR1 reads SNHLY; CDR2 reads FYNNEI. CDR3 in DNA: TGTGCCACCAAACCCGGGCGGGACGGATATGAAAAACTGTTTTTT. Protein: CATKPGRDGYEKLFF.

The chain couples TRBV4-3 to TRBJ2-3, with a possible D match to TRBD1 (6 bases). Germline-derived CDR1 and CDR2 are LGHNA and YSLEER. The length of the CDR3 is 17 residues. V was cut by 1 base and J by 2 bases, with 16 bases left in between. The CDR3 sequence: CASSQVSGTPFTDTQYF. CDR3 DNA sequence: TGCGCCAGCAGCCAAGTCTCCGGGACACCCTTCACAGATACGCAGTATTTT.

The genes are TRBV10-3 and TRBJ2-7, with D perhaps TRBD1 (5 bases). From germline, CDR1 is ENHRY and CDR2 SYGVKD. The CDR3 loop spans 17 amino acids. Trimming pared 0 bases from V and 1 base from J, leaving 16 bases between. DNA of the CDR3: TGTGCCATCAGTGAGTCCAAGCCAGGGCCTCGGTCCTACGAGCAGTACTTC. It encodes CAISESKPGPRSYEQYF.

On this clone itself: Other DNA sequences of this sample code for an identical CDR3. The J gene is TRBJ2-7, the V gene TRBV7-2, with 8 bases lining up with TRBD2. The germline V gene has CDR1 SGHTA and CDR2 FQGNSA. The CDR3 contains 14 residues. The V and J ends lost 3 bases and 2 bases, in that order; junction bases with no gene match: 3. The CDR3 DNA sequence: TGTGCCAGCAGCTTGGCGGGAGGAACCTACGAGCAGTACTTC. Translating it yields CASSLAGGTYEQYF.

This clone was observed a single time. This chain joins TRBV11-2 and TRBJ2-5; 10 bases line up with TRBD1. The J call may not be correct, given that the DNA end is closer to TRBJ2-7. This CDR3 spans 14 amino acids. From germline, CDR1 is SGHAT and CDR2 FQNNGV. For the CDR3, the DNA is TGTGCCAGCAGAAGGACAGGGGGGATATACGAGCAGTACTTC. It translates to CASRRTGGIYEQYF.

The chain joins TRBV2 to TRBJ1-6, with D perhaps TRBD1 (5 bases). Germline lookup yields CDR1 SNHLY and CDR2 FYNNEI. The CDR3 consists of 15 residues. V gave up 11 bases and J gave up 0 bases, with 14 bases separating them. The CDR3: CAGGDQSSYNSPLHF. Here the CDR3 DNA reads TGTGCCGGGGGGGATCAGAGCTCCTATAATTCACCCCTCCACTTT.

This chain uses TRBV5-1 with TRBJ2-5; D possibly corresponds to TRBD1 (6 bases). The V gene's germline CDR1 is SGHRS and CDR2 YFSETQ. This CDR3 comprises 14 residues. Trimming pared 5 bases from V and 1 base from J, leaving 12 bases between. The chain's CDR3 is CASRLGTFQETQYF. The CDR3 bases are TGCGCCAGCAGGCTAGGGACATTCCAAGAGACCCAGTACTTC.

The rearrangement links TRBV6-5 to TRBJ1-2; 7 positions agree with TRBD1. The CDR3 consists of 16 residues. Unmatched junction bases numbered 16, after V lost 4 bases and J lost 8 bases. Germline CDR1 and CDR2: MNHEY and SVGAGI. The CDR3 sequence is CASSSTGEQAHRGYTF. The CDR3 DNA follows: TGTGCCAGCAGTTCAACAGGGGAACAGGCCCATAGGGGCTACACCTTC.

The chain joins TRBV7-9 to TRBJ1-1; D is uncertain. Germline CDR1 SEHNR, CDR2 FQNEAQ (reference sequence). The CDR3 sequence is 13 residues long. Trimming took off 5 bases at V and 1 base at J, with 8 bases between the two ends. The CDR3 region has the DNA TGTGCCAGCAGCCTTCAGCCGAACACTGAAGCTTTCTTT. Protein sequence: CASSLQPNTEAFF.

The chain has TRBV7-3 and TRBJ2-2, with a tentative D call TRBD1 (6 bases). The CDR3 is made up of 15 amino acids. In germline, CDR1 is SGHTA, CDR2 FQGTGA. V lost 5 bases and J lost 1, with 11 bases in between. The CDR3 loop is CASSEGHMNTGELFF. The DNA of the CDR3 is TGTGCCAGCAGCGAGGGACACATGAACACCGGGGAGCTGTTTTTT.

The V call is TRBV6-6, the J call TRBJ2-7, with unresolved D. This CDR3 contains 13 residues. Germline V lookup: CDR1 MNHNY, CDR2 SVGAGI (reference sequence). V gave up 2 bases and J gave up 2 bases, with 7 bases separating them. The CDR3 region is CASSYTRTYEQYF. The CDR3 nucleotides are TGTGCCAGCAGTTACACACGTACCTACGAGCAGTACTTC.

This chain uses TRBV2 with TRBJ1-6, with D possibly being TRBD1 (5 bases). V lost 3 bases and J lost 9, with 9 bases in between. Germline V CDR1 and CDR2: SNHLY, FYNNEI. CDR3 length equals 13 residues. CDR3 amino acids: CASSEGEGSPLHF. The CDR3 bases are TGTGCCAGCAGTGAGGGGGAGGGTTCACCCCTCCACTTT.

This clone was counted a single time. CDR3 protein: CASSLGHGEKLFF. Here the CDR3 DNA reads TGTGCCAGCAGCTTAGGTCACGGTGAAAAACTGTTTTTT. This sequence joins TRBV7-2 and TRBJ1-4; D unresolved. Trimming removed 1 base from V and 7 bases from J, with 7 bases in between. Germline CDR1 SGHTA, CDR2 FQGNSA. The length of the CDR3 is 13 residues.

This chain connects TRBV4-2 to TRBJ2-3; the match to TRBD2 covers 13 bases. This CDR3 has 18 residues. CDR1 LGHNA and CDR2 YNFKEQ come from the germline V gene. The V segment lost 4 bases and the J segment 0 bases; nucleotides outside the gene matches: 7. The CDR3 nucleotides read TGTGCCAGCAGCCCGAGGACTAGCGGGAGTCTGAGCACAGATACGCAGTATTTT. This encodes CASSPRTSGSLSTDTQYF.

This clone appeared a single time. The V gene is TRBV19, the J gene TRBJ2-1, with a possible D match to TRBD2 (6 bases). Trimming took 5 bases from V and 6 from J, leaving 17 bases between them. Germline assignment: CDR1 LNHDA and CDR2 SQIVND (reference sequence). This CDR3 comprises 15 residues. CDR3: CASSLGPLEGNEQFF. The CDR3 region has the DNA TGTGCCAGTAGTCTCGGACCTCTGGAGGGCAATGAGCAGTTCTTC.

The chain has TRBV5-5 and TRBJ2-7; TRBD1 matches 10 bases. The CDR3 sequence is 15 residues long. Germline V CDR1 and CDR2: SGHKS, YYEKEE (reference sequence). Trimming took 2 bases from V and 3 from J; bases not matched to a gene: 5. The CDR3 reads CASSFGTGAVYEQYF. The CDR3 nucleotides read TGTGCCAGCAGCTTTGGGACAGGGGCCGTCTACGAGCAGTACTTC.

CDR3 residues: CASSPSGVYEQYF. The CDR3 DNA follows: TGTGCCAGCAGCCCCTCGGGGGTGTACGAGCAGTACTTC. This chain uses TRBV11-2 with TRBJ2-7; maybe TRBD2 (6 bases). The CDR3 loop spans 13 amino acids. In germline, CDR1 is SGHAT, CDR2 FQNNGV. Trimming took off 5 bases at V and 4 bases at J, with 12 bases between the two ends.

Here the CDR3 reads CASSWGSRREQYF. CDR3 nucleotides: TGTGCCAGCAGCTGGGGGTCCAGGCGCGAGCAGTACTTC. J is TRBJ2-7 and V is TRBV7-8, with D perhaps TRBD1 or TRBD2 (5 bases each). The CDR3 runs to 13 residues. CDR1 and CDR2 from the germline V gene are SGHVS and FQNEAQ. V lost 4 bases and J 6 bases, leaving 13 bases between the germline ends.

For the CDR3, the DNA is TGTGCCAGCAGCTTGGGATCCGGGACAGTATACGGGCCCCAGCATTTT. Residues: CASSLGSGTVYGPQHF. V usage is TRBV7-9 and J usage is TRBJ1-5, with 7 bases aligning to TRBD1. CDR1 and CDR2 (germline): SEHNR, FQNEAQ (reference sequence). Trimming removed 3 bases from V and 9 bases from J; junction bases left unmatched: 14. The CDR3 has 16 residues.

This clone was seen only once. This chain joins TRBV9 and TRBJ1-3, with 9 bases fitting TRBD1. Germline V gene lookup returns CDR1 SGDLS and CDR2 YYNGEE. The length of the CDR3 is 17 residues. Trimming took 4 bases from V and 0 from J; bases not matched to a gene: 8. CDR3 loop: CASSRTGDPFSGNTIYF. In nucleotides, the CDR3 is TGTGCCAGCAGCCGGACAGGGGACCCCTTCTCTGGAAACACCATATATTTT.

The CDR3 coding sequence is TGTGCCAGCAGCCCAAGATTGGGAAAAGGGTGGGATACGCAGTATTTT. This sequence encodes CASSPRLGKGWDTQYF. The gene calls are TRBV14 and TRBJ2-3; D remains unclear. CDR1 and CDR2 from the germline V gene are SGHDN and FVKESK. The CDR3 runs 16 residues. V gave up 4 bases and J gave up 6 bases, with 20 bases separating them.

This clone came up a few times. The chain uses TRBV18 and TRBJ1-3; D gene unclear. Germline loops: CDR1 KGHSH, CDR2 LQKENI. Deletions cut 2 bases from V and 0 bases from J, with 11 bases between. CDR3 length: 16 residues. CDR3 sequence (DNA): TGTGCCAGCTCACCAGCTATGCAGTCCTCTGGAAACACCATATATTTT. This codes for CASSPAMQSSGNTIYF.